This record concerns one T cell receptor (beta chain) sequence. Its antigen is undetermined. These data come from a study of cytomegalovirus exposure and HLA in healthy donors. Regarding the study as a whole: Upon later analysis, TCR association rates were observed to vary by HLA locus, being highest for DRB1 and lowest for HLA-C. The likely explanation for a cluster of highly shared sequence variants was sequencing artifact. In a later analysis, the majority of CMV-associated beta chains seemingly showed HLA restriction.

The PCR had 60 Vbeta and 13 Jbeta primers. Measured with immunoSEQ multiplex PCR; TCRdb has only the in-frame clones, and not every one. The sample includes 80,000 to 90,000 clones, roughly 80% seen only once; the top ten take 2.5% to 3.5%. At the time of sampling, donors were nominally healthy, though unrecorded immune exposures were likely. Germline CDR1 MNHEY, CDR2 SVGAGI. V was cut by 7 bases and J by 2 bases, with 14 bases left in between. The CDR3 spans 14 residues. Sequencing used PBMCs. This clonotype was obtained from a man aged 25 to 45 in good health and CMV-seronegative. V gene TRBV6-5 combines with J gene TRBJ2-5; D is perhaps TRBD2 (5 bases). The CDR3 sequence: CASTRDGGQETQYF. CDR3 nucleotides: TGTGCCAGCACTCGAGACGGCGGGCAAGAGACCCAGTACTTC.